The rows below give T cell receptor beta chains drawn from one sample of a study of blood T cell repertoires in COVID-19. The method was immunoSEQ multiplex PCR; TCRdb's version includes in-frame clones alone and lacks a portion of them. The table records hundreds of thousands of clones, about nine tenths of them present only once. Sequencing used peripheral blood. These receptors originate from a woman younger than 30 with acute or convalescent COVID-19. CDR3s include the opening cysteine and the closing phenylalanine or tryptophan. A D gene is named only where the DNA matches it firmly. The size of a clone is reported for some rows only, either as once, few or many, or as a class for expanded clones.

abundance: .
j_gene: TRBJ1-2
d_gene: TRBD1
v_gene: TRBV5-6
CDR3nt: TGTGCCAGCAGCTTACCGGGACAGGGTGGGTATGGCTACACCTTC
CDR3aa: CASSLPGQGGYGYTF

abundance: .
j_gene: TRBJ1-1
d_gene: .
v_gene: TRBV19
CDR3nt: TGTGCCAGTAGCTCGAAACTTAACACTGAAGCTTTCTTT
CDR3aa: CASSSKLNTEAFF

abundance: .
j_gene: TRBJ2-2
d_gene: TRBD1
v_gene: TRBV5-1
CDR3nt: TGCGCCAGCAGGACCGGGACAGTTCTCGGGCACACCGGGGAGCTGTTTTTT
CDR3aa: CASRTGTVLGHTGELFF

abundance: once
j_gene: TRBJ1-3
d_gene: .
v_gene: TRBV7-9
CDR3nt: TGTGCCGGGGAGAAGAACTCTGGAAACACCATATATTTT
CDR3aa: CAGEKNSGNTIYF

abundance: .
j_gene: TRBJ1-2
d_gene: TRBD1
v_gene: TRBV3-1/TRBV3-2
CDR3nt: TGTGCCAGCAGCCAGTGGGACAGGAAGGCTAACTATGGCTACACCTTC
CDR3aa: CASSQWDRKANYGYTF

abundance: .
j_gene: TRBJ2-3
d_gene: TRBD2
v_gene: TRBV7-2
CDR3nt: TGTGCCAGCACCTTGAAAGGGACTAGCGGGGGAGGCGCCACAGATACGCAGTATTTT
CDR3aa: CASTLKGTSGGGATDTQYF

abundance: .
j_gene: TRBJ2-7
d_gene: TRBD2
v_gene: TRBV7-2
CDR3nt: TGTGCCAGCAGCTTATCCCCCTTAGCGGGGGCTAACTACGAGCAGTACTTC
CDR3aa: CASSLSPLAGANYEQYF

abundance: .
j_gene: TRBJ2-1
d_gene: TRBD2
v_gene: TRBV6-2/TRBV6-3
CDR3nt: TGTGCCAGCAGTTACTTCGGGGGGGCCAGCAATGAGCAGTTCTTC
CDR3aa: CASSYFGGASNEQFF

abundance: .
j_gene: TRBJ1-2
d_gene: .
v_gene: TRBV27
CDR3nt: TGTGCCAGCAGTCCTGGAGCCGGGTATTATGGCTACACCTTC
CDR3aa: CASSPGAGYYGYTF

abundance: .
j_gene: TRBJ2-1
d_gene: TRBD1
v_gene: TRBV19
CDR3nt: TGTGCCAGTAGTATAGATCCCCAGGGGGCGGTCAATGAGCAGTTCTTC
CDR3aa: CASSIDPQGAVNEQFF

abundance: .
j_gene: TRBJ2-1
d_gene: .
v_gene: TRBV27
CDR3nt: TGTGCCAGCAGCCTCCACAATGAGCAGTTCTTC
CDR3aa: CASSLHNEQFF

abundance: .
j_gene: TRBJ1-1
d_gene: TRBD1
v_gene: TRBV7-6
CDR3nt: TGTGCCAGCAGCTTAGTAGGGCGAGGGGGACAGGGCCCCAACACTGAAGCTTTCTTT
CDR3aa: CASSLVGRGGQGPNTEAFF

abundance: .
j_gene: TRBJ1-6
d_gene: .
v_gene: TRBV3-1/TRBV3-2
CDR3nt: TGTGCCAGCAGCCAAGGGGGAGGGTATTCACCCCTCCACTTT
CDR3aa: CASSQGGGYSPLHF

abundance: .
j_gene: TRBJ1-1
d_gene: .
v_gene: TRBV14
CDR3nt: TGTGCCAGCAGCCCATCAATGAACACTGAAGCTTTCTTT
CDR3aa: CASSPSMNTEAFF

abundance: .
j_gene: TRBJ2-1
d_gene: .
v_gene: TRBV19
CDR3nt: TGTGCCAGTAGACCCCACCATAGCGGTAGCTCCTACAATGAGCAGTTCTTC
CDR3aa: CASRPHHSGSSYNEQFF

abundance: .
j_gene: TRBJ1-4
d_gene: TRBD1
v_gene: TRBV24-1
CDR3nt: TGTGCCACCAGTGATACCCCCGGGACAGGCCTAAGCGGGGAAAAACTGTTTTTT
CDR3aa: CATSDTPGTGLSGEKLFF

abundance: .
j_gene: TRBJ2-2
d_gene: TRBD1
v_gene: TRBV3-1/TRBV3-2
CDR3nt: TGTGCCAGCAGCCAGTTGTTTCCGGGACAGGGTAACACCGGGGAGCTGTTTTTT
CDR3aa: CASSQLFPGQGNTGELFF

abundance: .
j_gene: TRBJ2-5
d_gene: .
v_gene: TRBV19
CDR3nt: TGTGCCAGTAGGGACGGGAGCCAAGAGACCCAGTACTTC
CDR3aa: CASRDGSQETQYF

abundance: .
j_gene: TRBJ2-3
d_gene: TRBD2
v_gene: TRBV18
CDR3nt: TGTGCCAGCTCACCGTACCCGTCGCTAGCGGGGGGGAGCACAGATACGCAGTATTTT
CDR3aa: CASSPYPSLAGGSTDTQYF

abundance: .
j_gene: TRBJ2-1
d_gene: TRBD2
v_gene: TRBV19
CDR3nt: TGTGCCACCTCCGCTCCCTATAGCGGGGGGCCCCATGAGCAGTTCTTC
CDR3aa: CATSAPYSGGPHEQFF

abundance: few
j_gene: TRBJ1-2
d_gene: .
v_gene: TRBV30
CDR3nt: TGTGCCTGGAGGCGGGAGAGAAACTATGGCTACACCTTC
CDR3aa: CAWRRERNYGYTF

abundance: .
j_gene: TRBJ1-1
d_gene: .
v_gene: TRBV5-1
CDR3nt: TGCGCCAGCAGCTTGGACGGACCGGGAGGAGGCACTGAAGCTTTCTTT
CDR3aa: CASSLDGPGGGTEAFF

abundance: .
j_gene: TRBJ2-3
d_gene: TRBD1
v_gene: TRBV9
CDR3nt: TGTGCCAGCAGCGAGAGGGACAGGGGGCTCACAGATACGCAGTATTTT
CDR3aa: CASSERDRGLTDTQYF

abundance: .
j_gene: TRBJ2-1
d_gene: TRBD1
v_gene: TRBV6-5
CDR3nt: TGTGCCAGCAGCACCCCGGGACAGGGCAACAATGAGCAGTTCTTC
CDR3aa: CASSTPGQGNNEQFF

abundance: once
j_gene: TRBJ2-6
d_gene: .
v_gene: TRBV2
CDR3nt: TGTGCCAGCAGTGTAGTTGGGGCCAACGTCCTGACTTTC
CDR3aa: CASSVVGANVLTF